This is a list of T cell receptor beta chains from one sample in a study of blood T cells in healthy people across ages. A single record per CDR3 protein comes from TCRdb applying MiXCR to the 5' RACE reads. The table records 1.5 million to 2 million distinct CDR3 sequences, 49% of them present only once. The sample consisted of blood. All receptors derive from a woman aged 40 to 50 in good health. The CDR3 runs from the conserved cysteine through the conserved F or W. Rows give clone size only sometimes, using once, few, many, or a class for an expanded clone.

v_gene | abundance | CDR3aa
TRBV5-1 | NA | CASSLLGTNAYGYTF
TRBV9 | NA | CASSAPGQGAGGAFF
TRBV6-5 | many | CASSYSGTGGYGYTF
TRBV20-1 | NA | CSASGRLAGVDEQFF
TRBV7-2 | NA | CASSLAPEGRDQPQHF
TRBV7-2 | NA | CASSRDPNTGELFF
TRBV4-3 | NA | CASSQDPDRGRIGTQYF
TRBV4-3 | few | CASSQADRDDEKLFF
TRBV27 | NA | CASRLGVSSSDTQYF
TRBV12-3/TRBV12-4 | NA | CASMLDPKRAYEQYF
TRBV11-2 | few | CASSLGSAEGETQYF
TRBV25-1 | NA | CASSESSPDYGYTF
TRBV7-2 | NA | CGSSVGGWQETQYF
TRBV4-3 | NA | CASSQGTGSNQPQHF
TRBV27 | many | CASSLRGMNTEAFF
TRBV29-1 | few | CSVEEDSPHEQYF
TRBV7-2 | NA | CASSLGTSGGPLNEQFF
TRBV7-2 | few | CASSPRRASDTQYF
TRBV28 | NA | CASSWDSFQETQYF
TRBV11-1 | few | CASSRDRSTSNEQFF
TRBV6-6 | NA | CASSQDRTQPYQPQHF
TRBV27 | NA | CASRLRDRAADTQYF